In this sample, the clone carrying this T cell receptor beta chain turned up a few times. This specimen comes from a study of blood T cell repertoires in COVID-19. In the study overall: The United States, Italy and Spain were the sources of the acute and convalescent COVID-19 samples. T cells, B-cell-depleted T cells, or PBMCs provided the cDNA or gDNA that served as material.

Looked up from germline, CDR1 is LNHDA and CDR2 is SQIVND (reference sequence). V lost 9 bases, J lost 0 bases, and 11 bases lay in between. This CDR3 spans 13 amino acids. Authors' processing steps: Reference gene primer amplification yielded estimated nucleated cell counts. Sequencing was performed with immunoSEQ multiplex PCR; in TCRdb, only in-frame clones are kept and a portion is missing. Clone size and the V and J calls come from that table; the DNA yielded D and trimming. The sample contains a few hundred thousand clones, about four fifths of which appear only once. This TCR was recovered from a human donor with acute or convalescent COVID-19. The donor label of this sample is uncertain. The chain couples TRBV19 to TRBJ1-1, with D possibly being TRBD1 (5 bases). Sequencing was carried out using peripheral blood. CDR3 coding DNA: TGTGCCAGCGACAGTTACATGAACACTGAAGCTTTCTTT. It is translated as CASDSYMNTEAFF.